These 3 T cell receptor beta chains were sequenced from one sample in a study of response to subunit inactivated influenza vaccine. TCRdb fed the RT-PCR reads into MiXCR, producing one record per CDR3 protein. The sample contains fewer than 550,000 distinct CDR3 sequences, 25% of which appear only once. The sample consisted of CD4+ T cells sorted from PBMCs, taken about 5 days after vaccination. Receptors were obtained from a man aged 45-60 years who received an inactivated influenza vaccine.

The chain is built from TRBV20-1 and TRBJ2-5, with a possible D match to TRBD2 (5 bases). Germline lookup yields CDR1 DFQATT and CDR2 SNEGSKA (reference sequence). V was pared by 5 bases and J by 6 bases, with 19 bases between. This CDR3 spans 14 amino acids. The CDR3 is CSAPRRGSAQTQYF. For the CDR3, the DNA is TGCAGTGCTCCCAGACGAGGGTCGGCCCAGACCCAGTACTTC.

The CDR3 reads CASSSDFYEQYF. The CDR3, as DNA: TGTGCCAGCAGCTCAGACTTTTACGAGCAGTACTTC. The chain uses TRBV7-9 and TRBJ2-7; no definite D call. The V gene's germline CDR1 is SEHNR and CDR2 FQNEAQ (reference sequence). The CDR3 consists of 12 residues. V was clipped by 4 bases and J by 4 bases, with 8 bases between them.

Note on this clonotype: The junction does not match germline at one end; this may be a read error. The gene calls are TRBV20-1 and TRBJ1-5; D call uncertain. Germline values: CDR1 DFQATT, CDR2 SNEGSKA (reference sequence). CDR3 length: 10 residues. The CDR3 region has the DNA TGCAGTGCTAGGTCGGGAGATCCGGATTTT. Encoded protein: CSARSGDPDF.